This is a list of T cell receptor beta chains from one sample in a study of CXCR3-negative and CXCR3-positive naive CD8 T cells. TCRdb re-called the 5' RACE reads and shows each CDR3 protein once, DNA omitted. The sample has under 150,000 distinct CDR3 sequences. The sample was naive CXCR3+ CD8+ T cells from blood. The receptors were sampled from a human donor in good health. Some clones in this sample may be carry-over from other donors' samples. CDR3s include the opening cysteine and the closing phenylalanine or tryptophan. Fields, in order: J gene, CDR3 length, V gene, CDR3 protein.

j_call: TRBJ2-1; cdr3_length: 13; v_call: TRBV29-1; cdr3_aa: CSAAGPFGNEQFF
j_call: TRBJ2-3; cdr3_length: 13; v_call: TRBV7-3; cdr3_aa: CASSSLSTDTQYF
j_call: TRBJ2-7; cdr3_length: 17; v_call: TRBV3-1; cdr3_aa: CASSQDWVGPNSYEQYF
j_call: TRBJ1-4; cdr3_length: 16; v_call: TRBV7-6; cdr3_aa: CASSPAPGPAIAKLFF
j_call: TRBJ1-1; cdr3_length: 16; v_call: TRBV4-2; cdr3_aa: CASSQGAGVMNTEAFF
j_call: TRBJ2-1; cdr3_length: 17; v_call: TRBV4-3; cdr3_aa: CASSQEGTGVSANEQFF
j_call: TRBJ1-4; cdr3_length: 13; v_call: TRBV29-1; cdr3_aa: CSVEAALGEKLFF
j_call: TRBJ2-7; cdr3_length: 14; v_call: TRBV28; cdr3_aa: CASSYMGRAYEQYF
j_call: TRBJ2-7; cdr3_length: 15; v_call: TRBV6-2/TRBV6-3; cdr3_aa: CASRPRDSGSYEQYF
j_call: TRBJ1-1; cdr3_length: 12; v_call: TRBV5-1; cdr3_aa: CASRKEDFQAFF
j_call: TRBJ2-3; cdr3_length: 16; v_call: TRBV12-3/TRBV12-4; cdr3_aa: CASSPPKAGLTDTQYF
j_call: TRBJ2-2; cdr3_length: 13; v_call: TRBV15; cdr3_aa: CATSLRDTGELFF
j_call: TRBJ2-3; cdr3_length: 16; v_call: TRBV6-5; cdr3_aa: CASSYSQGGSTDTQYF
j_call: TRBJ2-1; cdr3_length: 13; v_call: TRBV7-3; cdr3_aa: CASSSTGTNEQFF
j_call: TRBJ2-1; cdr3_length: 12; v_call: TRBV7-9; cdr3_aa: CAGGPPYNEQFF
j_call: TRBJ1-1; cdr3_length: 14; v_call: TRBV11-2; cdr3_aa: CASSFQGGNTEAFF
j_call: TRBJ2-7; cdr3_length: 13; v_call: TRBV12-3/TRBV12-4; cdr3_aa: CASSFSGNYEQYF
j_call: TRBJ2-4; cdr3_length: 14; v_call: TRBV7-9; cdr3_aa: CASSHGTGGNIQYF
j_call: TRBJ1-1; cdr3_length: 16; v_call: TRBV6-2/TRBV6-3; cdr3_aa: CASRESSIMRNTEAFF
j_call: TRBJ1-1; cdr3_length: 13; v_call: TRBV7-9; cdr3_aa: CASSPAGNTEAFF
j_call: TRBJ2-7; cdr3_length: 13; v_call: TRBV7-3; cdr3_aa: CASSLTQDYEQYF
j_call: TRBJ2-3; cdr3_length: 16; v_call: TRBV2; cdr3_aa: CASSEARGGEGNTQYF
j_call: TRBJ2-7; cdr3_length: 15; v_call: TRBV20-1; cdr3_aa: CSARDSRTSGRKQYF
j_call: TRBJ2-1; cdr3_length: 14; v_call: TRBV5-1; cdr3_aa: CASSFTGVWNEQFF
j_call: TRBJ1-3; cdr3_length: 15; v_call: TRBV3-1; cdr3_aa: CASSQVRGSGNTIYF
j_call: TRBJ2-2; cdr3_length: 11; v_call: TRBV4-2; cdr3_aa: CASSQAGELFF
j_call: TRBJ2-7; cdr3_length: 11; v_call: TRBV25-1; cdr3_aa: CASSVMSEQYF
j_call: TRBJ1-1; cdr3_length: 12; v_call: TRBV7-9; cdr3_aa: CASSPKPAEAFF
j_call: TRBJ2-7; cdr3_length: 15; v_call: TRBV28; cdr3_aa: CASRGYLGSSYEQYF
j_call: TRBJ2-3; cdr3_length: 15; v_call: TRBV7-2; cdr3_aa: CASSFTDFTTDTQYF
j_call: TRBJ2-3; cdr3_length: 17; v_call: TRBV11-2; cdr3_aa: CASSLERGRGRQDTQYF
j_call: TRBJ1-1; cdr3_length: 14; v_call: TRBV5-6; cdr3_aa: CASLPSGVNTEAFF
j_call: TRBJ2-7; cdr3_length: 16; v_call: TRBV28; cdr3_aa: CASSLLRQGSGYEQYF
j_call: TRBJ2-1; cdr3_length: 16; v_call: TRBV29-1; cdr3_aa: CSVPEGGLAGDDEQFF
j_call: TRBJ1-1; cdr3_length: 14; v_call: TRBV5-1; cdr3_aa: CASSLGGASTEAFF
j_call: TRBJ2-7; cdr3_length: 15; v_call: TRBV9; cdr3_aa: CASSVDWRSDYEQYF
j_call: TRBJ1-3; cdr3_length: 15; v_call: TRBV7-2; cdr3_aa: CASSALRGSGNTIYF
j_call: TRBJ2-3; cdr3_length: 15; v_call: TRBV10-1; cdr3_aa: CASSEGRLAADTQYF
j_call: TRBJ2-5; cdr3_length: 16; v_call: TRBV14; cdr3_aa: CASSQEGTGTGETQYF
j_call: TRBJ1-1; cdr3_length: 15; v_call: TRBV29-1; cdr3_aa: CSVATGGYGNTEAFF
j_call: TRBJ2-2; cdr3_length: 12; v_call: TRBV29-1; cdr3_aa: CSVFQGTGELFF
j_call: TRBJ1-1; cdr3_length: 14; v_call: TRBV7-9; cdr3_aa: CASSFGGLNTEAFF
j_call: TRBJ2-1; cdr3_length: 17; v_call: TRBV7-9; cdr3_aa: CASSLASGDRGYNEQFF
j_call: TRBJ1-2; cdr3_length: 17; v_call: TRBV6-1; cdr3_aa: CASSEDGADKINYGYTF
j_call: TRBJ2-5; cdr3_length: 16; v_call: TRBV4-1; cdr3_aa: CASSQGTAPFSVTQYF
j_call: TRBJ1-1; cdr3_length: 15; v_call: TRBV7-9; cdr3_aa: CASSLGGWGNTEAFF
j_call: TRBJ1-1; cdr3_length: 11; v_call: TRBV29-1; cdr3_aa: CSVGRETEAFF
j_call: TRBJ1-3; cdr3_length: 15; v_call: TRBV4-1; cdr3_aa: CASSQDPGLGNTIYF
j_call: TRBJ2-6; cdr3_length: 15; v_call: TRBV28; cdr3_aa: CASSWQGSEANVLTF
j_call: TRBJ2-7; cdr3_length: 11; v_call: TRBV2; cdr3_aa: CASRGIYEQYF
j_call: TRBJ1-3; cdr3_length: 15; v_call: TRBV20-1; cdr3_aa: CSARQPDSPGNTIYF
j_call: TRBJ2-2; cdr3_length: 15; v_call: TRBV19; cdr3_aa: CASNWGQGATGELFF
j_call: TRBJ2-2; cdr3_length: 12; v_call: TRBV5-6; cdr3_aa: CASTSDTGELFF